Reported below is one TCR beta chain. The CDR3 consists of 13 residues. Unmatched junction bases numbered 6, after V lost 7 bases and J lost 4 bases. Germline loops: CDR1 ENHRY, CDR2 SYGVKD. This sample is part of a study of shared clonotypes between healthy human individuals. Profiled with immunoSEQ multiplex PCR; TCRdb holds only in-frame clones, not every one. This sample has about 670,000 clones; around 72% occur once, and the top ten carry less than 2%. The sequencing input was memory CD4+ T cells sorted from blood. Subset denoted: CD45RA-negative fraction. The chain employs TRBV10-3 and TRBJ2-7; the match to TRBD1 covers 8 bases. The sequence was collected from a woman under 40 in good health. DNA of the CDR3: TGTGCCATCATGACAGGGGAAGGGTACGAGCAGTACTTC. Protein product: CAIMTGEGYEQYF.